These 5 T cell receptor beta chains were sequenced from one sample in a study of control samples from healthy donors and cancer patients. Clones were read by immunoSEQ multiplex PCR, and TCRdb kept only the in-frame ones, dropping some. The data contain around 90,000 clones, approximately 81% of them singletons. Sequencing was carried out using blood. The receptors stem from a woman between 40 and 55 years old in good health.

The chain carries TRBV9 and TRBJ2-1; TRBD2 is a possible D gene (6 bases). The ends were cut back, 4 bases at V and 6 bases at J, with 8 bases in the middle. Germline loops: CDR1 SGDLS, CDR2 YYNGEE. This CDR3 region has 12 residues. The CDR3 protein is CASSSEGNEQFF. The CDR3 DNA follows: TGTGCCAGCAGCTCGGAGGGCAATGAGCAGTTCTTC.

The chain has TRBV29-1 and TRBJ2-4, with a possible D match to TRBD2 (5 bases). Trimming shortened V by 7 bases and J by 2 bases, and 9 bases separated the two germline ends. This CDR3 is 12 amino acids long. CDR1 SQVTM and CDR2 ANQGSEA come from the germline V gene. The CDR3 sequence: CSGRVTKNIQYF. CDR3 coding DNA: TGCAGCGGGCGGGTAACCAAAAACATTCAGTACTTC.

This clone was recorded once. The chain combines TRBV3-1 (or the pseudogene TRBV3-2) with TRBJ2-7; D is possibly TRBD2 (7 bases). Germline-derived CDR1 and CDR2 are LGHDT and YNNKEL (reference sequence). Between the trimmed V and J ends, which lost 5 bases and 5 bases, there was a span of 16 bases. CDR3 length: 14 residues. The CDR3 DNA is TGTGCCAGCAGCGACTGGGAGGGGGTCAACGAGCAGTACTTC. Residues: CASSDWEGVNEQYF.

V is TRBV6-2 or TRBV6-3 and J is TRBJ1-1; D gene uncertain. Trimming took 4 bases from V and 0 from J, leaving 9 bases between them. The length of the CDR3 is 14 residues. CDR1 MNHEY and CDR2 SVGEGT come from the germline V gene. CDR3 region: CASSSKGLNTEAFF. In DNA, the CDR3 is TGTGCCAGCAGTTCAAAGGGCTTGAACACTGAAGCTTTCTTT.

The chain couples TRBV7-2 to TRBJ1-1; possible D gene TRBD1, 6 bases. V lost 0 bases, J lost 1 base, and 21 bases lay in between. This CDR3 contains 19 residues. Germline V gene data show CDR1 as SGHTA and CDR2 as FQGNSA. CDR3 in amino acids: CASSLANRDTRAANTEAFF. The CDR3 DNA follows: TGTGCCAGCAGCTTAGCGAATAGGGACACCAGAGCCGCGAACACTGAAGCTTTCTTT.